A single sample is the source of the 32 T cell receptor beta chains below, sequenced in a study of post-analysis software for immune sequencing data (dated by TCRdb to 2014 to 2015). The library was obtained by PCR. The data were produced on an Illumina HiSeq 2500. Unique molecular identifiers were incorporated into TCR beta cDNA libraries to reduce PCR and sequencing biases. Starting from the raw public reads, TCRdb applied fastp trimming at Q25, assembled clones with MiXCR and retained in-frame beta chains. Each entry merges the rows of one CDR3 protein and shows their most common DNA and genes. The sample includes some 160,000 distinct CDR3 sequences, with under 40% observed a single time. The top ten hold under 30% of the sample. The time point label on this specimen signifies: second blood draw from one MS patient after hematopoietic stem cell transplantation. The sample was blood, taken after autologous hematopoietic stem cell transplantation. All receptors come from a girl between 5 and 17 years old with multiple sclerosis. Donor details come from another sample of the same person, matched by shared clones.

The rearrangement links TRBV4-1 to TRBJ2-6, with D unclear. CDR3 size: 16 residues. The V end lost 0 bases, the J end lost 4 bases, and 10 bases lay between the germline ends. Germline V CDR1 and CDR2: MGHRA, YSYEKL. The CDR3: CASSQDGTAGANVLTF. DNA of the CDR3: TGCGCCAGCAGCCAAGACGGCACGGCGGGGGCCAACGTCCTGACTTTC.

V gene TRBV7-9 combines with J gene TRBJ1-2; D might be TRBD1 (5 bases). Trimming removed 11 bases from V and 2 bases from J, with 12 bases in between. Germline V lookup: CDR1 SEHNR, CDR2 FQNEAQ (reference sequence). There are 12 residues in the CDR3. Here the CDR3 reads CASGGVNYGYTF. For the CDR3, the DNA is TGTGCCTCGGGGGGAGTCAACTATGGCTACACCTTC.

As regards this clonotype: A read error may account for a junction end that differs from germline. V gene TRBV27 combines with J gene TRBJ1-2, with 7 bases that match TRBD1. There are 15 residues in the CDR3. Germline V CDR1 and CDR2: MNHEY, SMNVEV (reference sequence). CDR3 region: CTSSLSGTDVYGYTF. Written as DNA, the CDR3 is TGTACCAGCAGTTTATCGGGGACAGATGTCTATGGCTACACCTTC.

The rearrangement joins TRBV20-1 to TRBJ1-6; unclear D gene. The CDR3 has 13 residues. Trimming took off 6 bases at V and 5 bases at J, with 11 bases between the two ends. CDR1 is DFQATT and CDR2 is SNEGSKA in the germline V gene (reference sequence). CDR3 region: CSARNTDNSPLHF. For the CDR3, the DNA is TGCAGTGCCCGGAACACAGATAATTCACCCCTCCACTTT.

The chain recombines TRBV3-1 with TRBJ2-1; D gene ambiguous. Germline V gives CDR1 LGHDT, CDR2 YNNKEL (reference sequence). Trimming removed 5 bases at V and 6 bases at J, with 11 bases between. The CDR3 covers 13 residues. The CDR3, as DNA: TGTGCCAGCAGCTCCGGCGCAGCCAATGAGCAGTTCTTC. This sequence encodes CASSSGAANEQFF.

The chain combines TRBV20-1 with TRBJ1-2; 8 bases line up with TRBD1. This CDR3 comprises 14 residues. Germline V gives CDR1 DFQATT, CDR2 SNEGSKA (reference sequence). Trimming at V came to 5 bases and at J to 6 bases, leaving 11 bases not matched to a gene. CDR3 sequence: CSASGQGGLDGYTF. CDR3 DNA: TGCAGTGCTTCTGGACAGGGTGGATTGGATGGCTACACCTTC.

This clonotype was detected only a few times. A clone one base away is much larger, so this may be a read error. The rearrangement joins TRBV12-3 or TRBV12-4 to TRBJ2-7; tentative D call: TRBD2 (6 bases). Trimming took 6 bases from V and 4 from J, leaving 28 bases between them. The CDR3 contains 18 residues. CDR3 protein: CASSPPLAFGRWGYEQYF. The CDR3 coding sequence is TGTGCCAGCAGCCCCCCCCTAGCGTTCGGGAGATGGGGTTACGAGCAGTACTTC.

The CDR3 loop is CASSFFGSSYEQYF. CDR3 DNA sequence: TGTGCCAGCAGCTTCTTCGGGTCCTCCTACGAGCAGTACTTC. The chain has TRBV13 and TRBJ2-7; D unclear. V lost 3 bases, J lost 0 bases, and 9 bases lay in between. CDR1 is PRHDT and CDR2 is FYEKMQ in the germline V gene (reference sequence). The CDR3 is made up of 14 amino acids.

The rearrangement joins TRBV7-9 to TRBJ2-1, with 10 bases fitting TRBD2. Germline V gene data show CDR1 as SEHNR and CDR2 as FQNEAQ (reference sequence). The CDR3 has 16 amino acids. With V trimmed by 3 bases and J by 7 bases, 9 bases remained unmatched. The CDR3 spells CASSFPFLAGENEQFF. In DNA form, the CDR3 reads TGTGCCAGCAGCTTCCCGTTTCTAGCGGGAGAAAATGAGCAGTTCTTC.

Only a few counts were recorded for this clonotype. This sequence joins TRBV27 and TRBJ2-6; 16 positions match TRBD2. Germline CDR1 MNHEY, CDR2 SMNVEV (reference sequence). J was trimmed by 3 bases and V by 6 bases; bases with no gene match: 11. The CDR3 loop spans 20 amino acids. CDR3 nucleotide sequence: TGTGCCAGCAGCGCCTTCCCGGGACTAGCGGGAGGGCTTGGGGCCAACGTCCTGACTTTC. As protein: CASSAFPGLAGGLGANVLTF.

This clonotype was counted a few times. The chain links TRBV5-1 to TRBJ1-2; 7 bases agree with TRBD1. The CDR3 has 14 residues. Trimming took 4 bases from V and 4 from J; bases not matched to a gene: 7. Germline lookup yields CDR1 SGHRS and CDR2 YFSETQ. The CDR3 protein is CASSPGDSGYGYTF. As DNA, the CDR3 is TGCGCCAGCAGCCCAGGGGACAGTGGCTATGGCTACACCTTC.

In this sample, this clonotype turned up a few times. The gene calls are TRBV10-3 and TRBJ1-1; the D is unclear. Germline CDR1 and CDR2: ENHRY and SYGVKD. Trimming removed 2 bases from V and 1 base from J, with 5 bases in between. This CDR3 is built from 13 residues. Here the CDR3 reads CAISEPGNTEAFF. The CDR3 DNA reads as TGTGCCATCAGTGAGCCCGGGAACACTGAAGCTTTCTTT.

The V call is TRBV6-6, the J call TRBJ1-1; 9 bases map to TRBD1. Germline V gene sequence: CDR1 MNHNY, CDR2 SVGAGI (reference sequence). The V segment lost 5 bases and the J segment 0 bases; nucleotides outside the gene matches: 7. The CDR3 length is 16 residues. CDR3 protein: CASSPGTGLMNTEAFF. DNA of the CDR3: TGTGCCAGCAGTCCTGGGACAGGGCTCATGAACACTGAAGCTTTCTTT.

This chain links TRBV20-1 with TRBJ2-3; either TRBD1 or TRBD2 may fit D (6 bases each). V shed 6 bases and J shed 7 bases, with 14 bases lying between them. This CDR3 is built from 12 residues. The V gene's germline CDR1 is DFQATT and CDR2 SNEGSKA (reference sequence). The CDR3 sequence is CSAIAGQYTQYF. Here the CDR3 DNA reads TGCAGTGCCATCGCGGGACAATATACGCAGTATTTT.

This chain links TRBV7-2 with TRBJ2-5, with a possible D match to TRBD2 (5 bases). The V end lost 0 bases, the J end lost 11 bases, and 16 bases lay between the germline ends. This CDR3 is 14 amino acids long. Germline V gene sequence: CDR1 SGHTA, CDR2 FQGNSA. CDR3 sequence reads: CASSLAGGGDKQYF. CDR3 bases: TGTGCCAGCAGCTTAGCAGGAGGAGGCGACAAGCAGTACTTC.

Remarks on this clonotype: This sequence may be a read error, since a much larger clone differs from it by one base. This likely comes from a read error, as the CDR3 has no conserved phenylalanine or tryptophan at its end. V usage is TRBV7-6 and J usage is TRBJ2-7; D remains ambiguous. V gave up 0 bases and J gave up 0 bases, with 3 bases separating them. CDR3 size: 13 residues. The germline CDR1 and CDR2 sequences are SGHVS and FNYEAQ. CDR3 nucleotides: TGTGCCAGCAGCTTAGCGGCCTCCTACGAGCAGTACTTA. As protein: CASSLAASYEQYL.

J is TRBJ2-5 and V is TRBV28; either TRBD1 or TRBD2 may supply D (5 bases each). Germline CDR1 is MDHEN and CDR2 is SYDVKM. This CDR3 spans 14 amino acids. V was cut by 5 bases and J by 3 bases, with 13 bases left in between. The CDR3 sequence: CASSPRDGEETQYF. CDR3 nucleotide sequence: TGTGCCAGCAGTCCTCGGGACGGAGAAGAGACCCAGTACTTC.

The CDR3 here is CASSYAGASYEQYF. As DNA, the CDR3 is TGTGCCAGCAGTTACGCGGGAGCCTCCTACGAGCAGTACTTC. The rearrangement links TRBV6-6 to TRBJ2-7; 7 bases are a match to TRBD2. This CDR3 has 14 residues. V gave up 2 bases and J gave up 0 bases; unmatched junction bases: 1. Germline V CDR1 and CDR2: MNHNY, SVGAGI (reference sequence).

J is TRBJ2-7 and V is TRBV5-1; TRBD1 aligns across 8 bases. Germline CDR1 and CDR2: SGHRS and YFSETQ. This CDR3 comprises 15 residues. V lost 4 bases, J lost 2 bases, and 8 bases stayed unmatched. The CDR3 sequence is CASSPRQGSPYEQYF. DNA of the CDR3: TGCGCCAGCAGCCCCCGACAGGGGAGCCCCTACGAGCAGTACTTC.

This clonotype occurred a few times. The chain employs TRBV4-2 and TRBJ2-1; TRBD1 matches at 7 bases. V lost 0 bases and J lost 4; bases outside the gene matches: 6. This CDR3 region has 16 residues. CDR1 and CDR2 from the germline V gene are LGHNA and YNFKEQ. CDR3 protein: CASSQDRGGAYNEQFF. The CDR3 DNA reads as TGTGCCAGCAGCCAAGATAGAGGGGGCGCTTACAATGAGCAGTTCTTC.

The chain couples TRBV9 to TRBJ2-3; 11 positions agree with TRBD1. Looked up from germline, CDR1 is SGDLS and CDR2 is YYNGEE. This CDR3 is 16 amino acids long. Trimming cost V 3 bases and J 4 bases; bases outside gene matches: 7. The CDR3 DNA is TGTGCCAGCAGCGCCCGGACAGGGGGCAGCGCAGATACGCAGTATTTT. Protein: CASSARTGGSADTQYF.

This clonotype was seen a single time. V gene TRBV15 combines with J gene TRBJ1-5; perhaps TRBD1 as D (6 bases). Germline V lookup: CDR1 LNHNV, CDR2 YYDKDF (reference sequence). This CDR3 has 15 amino acids. V gave up 2 bases and J gave up 5 bases, with 13 bases separating them. CDR3 loop: CATSRLPGEDQPQHF. The CDR3 DNA sequence: TGTGCCACCAGCAGATTGCCAGGGGAGGATCAGCCCCAGCATTTT.

The gene calls are TRBV6-2 or TRBV6-3 and TRBJ2-1; possibly TRBD2 for D (6 bases). The germline CDR1 and CDR2 sequences are MNHEY and SVGEGT. The CDR3 spans 16 residues. V gave up 2 bases and J gave up 4 bases, with 15 bases separating them. The chain's CDR3 is CASSYRRTRGYNEQFF. The CDR3 nucleotides read TGTGCCAGCAGTTACCGCCGGACACGGGGGTACAATGAGCAGTTCTTC.

This clonotype appeared many times. The chain has TRBV11-2 and TRBJ1-2; 7 bases match TRBD1. Germline trimming cut 6 bases from V and 2 bases from J; bases unmatched to any gene: 6. Looked up from germline, CDR1 is SGHAT and CDR2 is FQNNGV. The CDR3 runs to 14 residues. CDR3 region: CASRPTGSNYGYTF. The DNA of the CDR3 is TGTGCCAGCAGACCGACAGGGTCAAACTATGGCTACACCTTC.

In its sample, this clonotype was seen a few times. The chain uses TRBV29-1 and TRBJ1-2; D is unresolved. Germline V gene sequence: CDR1 SQVTM, CDR2 ANQGSEA. This CDR3 has 10 residues. In DNA form, the CDR3 reads TGCAGTGTTCTGACGGGCGGCTACACCTTC. Translating gives CSVLTGGYTF.

This rearrangement joins TRBV5-4 to TRBJ2-3; 9 nucleotides match TRBD1. The germline V gene encodes CDR1 SGHNT and CDR2 YYREEE (reference sequence). The V gene end was trimmed by 2 bases and the J gene end by 5 bases; junction bases not matched to a gene: 9. The CDR3 consists of 16 residues. CDR3 in amino acids: CASSFFATGGRDTQYF. CDR3 DNA sequence: TGTGCCAGCAGCTTTTTCGCGACAGGGGGGAGAGATACGCAGTATTTT.

This clonotype counts as medium-sized. V is TRBV10-3 and J is TRBJ2-2; D remains ambiguous. V was clipped by 4 bases and J by 6 bases, with 6 bases between them. The CDR3 loop spans 12 amino acids. Germline-derived CDR1 and CDR2 are ENHRY and SYGVKD. The CDR3 here is CAISGTPGELFF. For the CDR3, the DNA is TGTGCCATCAGTGGAACGCCCGGGGAGCTGTTTTTT.

This clonotype was seen only a few times. The chain employs TRBV12-3 or TRBV12-4 and TRBJ1-1, with D uncertain. Trimming removed 6 bases at V and 4 bases at J, with 6 bases between. The CDR3 spans 11 residues. CDR3 sequence: CASSLSTEAFF. The CDR3 coding sequence is TGTGCCAGCAGCCTGAGCACTGAAGCTTTCTTT.

This clonotype ranks as large. The V call is TRBV12-3 or TRBV12-4, the J call TRBJ1-2; D remains unclear. The CDR3 is 12 residues long. V lost 4 bases to trimming and J lost 7 bases, with 10 bases between them. The CDR3 reads CASSWYEGGYTF. The CDR3 DNA reads TGTGCCAGCAGTTGGTATGAGGGTGGCTACACCTTC.

This clonotype was observed a handful of times. CDR3 residues: CASSVVGYNEQFF. In DNA form, the CDR3 reads TGTGCCAGCAGCGTAGTAGGATACAATGAGCAGTTCTTC. V usage is TRBV9 and J usage is TRBJ2-1, with no clear D. Germline loops: CDR1 SGDLS, CDR2 YYNGEE. There are 13 residues in the CDR3. The V and J ends lost 0 bases and 4 bases respectively, with 5 bases between them.

V usage is TRBV6-2 or TRBV6-3 and J usage is TRBJ2-1; the match to TRBD2 covers 13 bases. The J call may not be correct, given that the DNA end is closer to TRBJ2-7. The CDR3 runs 15 residues. CDR1 MNHEY and CDR2 SVGEGT come from the germline V gene. The CDR3 coding sequence is TGTGCCAGCAGTTCGAGGACTAGCGGGAGAAGCGAGCAGTACTTC. This encodes CASSSRTSGRSEQYF.

This sequence joins TRBV12-3 or TRBV12-4 and TRBJ2-5, with 9 positions matching TRBD1. V shed 8 bases and J 5 bases; nucleotides not matched to a gene: 15. The length of the CDR3 is 16 residues. CDR3 amino acids: CASGPFTGGPRETQYF. CDR3 in DNA: TGTGCCAGCGGACCGTTTACAGGGGGCCCGAGGGAGACCCAGTACTTC.